This TCR beta chain appears in the sequencing data of a study of shared clonotypes between healthy human individuals. General study findings and limits: The represented genetic and exposure-history diversity was limited by the small number of donors. Generation probabilities were higher for clonotypes shared across all four sorted-subset donors than for unshared ones. Between a handful of donors, naive CD4 clonotypes were shared at a level of around 4.8%.

Repertoires were generated with immunoSEQ multiplex PCR, while TCRdb's copy carries only in-frame clones and drops some. Found here are 2 million to 2.5 million clones, 90% to 95% of them singletons; the top ten hold 0.3% to 0.4%. Each donor was a Caucasian adult residing in Nashville, Tennessee. Points on this clone: Antigen specificity is unknown.

The sequencing input was naive CD4+ T cells from PBMCs. The subset was: CD45RA+ positively selected. The receptor comes from a man between 18 and 29 years old in good health. Some clones in this sample may be carry-over from other donors' samples.

The CDR3 DNA reads as TGTGCCAGCTCGGGGACTAGCGGCCCAAAAAACATTCAGTACTTC. Protein product: CASSGTSGPKNIQYF. The V and J genes are TRBV18 and TRBJ2-4, with 11 bases that match TRBD2. CDR1 and CDR2 from the germline V gene are KGHSH and LQKENI. Trimming cost V 6 bases and J 4 bases; bases outside gene matches: 5. This CDR3 spans 15 amino acids. Looking up the rest from reference TRBV18 and TRBJ2-4 gives the full variable domain: NAGVMQNPRHLVRRRGQEARLRCSPMKGHSHVYWYRQLPEEGLKFMVYLQKENIIDESGMPKERFSAEFPKEGPSILRIQQVVRGDSAAYFCASSGTSGPKNIQYFGAGTRLSVL.